The 21 T cell receptor beta chains presented below share a single source sample, sequenced in a study of cytotoxic CD8 clonotypes in ibrutinib-treated CLL. Sequencing used immunoSEQ multiplex PCR; TCRdb keeps in-frame clones, though not all of them. The sample lists roughly 180,000 clones; roughly 72% were seen once. This sample comprised PBMCs, obtained after 24 months of ibrutinib treatment. The receptors shown here come from a human donor with chronic lymphocytic leukemia.

The chain combines TRBV27 with TRBJ2-7; 9 bases agree with TRBD2. V lost 8 bases to trimming and J lost 1 base; unmatched junction nucleotides: 9. Germline lookup yields CDR1 MNHEY and CDR2 SMNVEV (reference sequence). CDR3 length: 15 amino acids. The CDR3 here is CASFPGLAPSYEQYF. As DNA, the CDR3 is TGTGCCAGCTTTCCCGGACTAGCGCCGTCCTACGAGCAGTACTTC.

The V gene is TRBV4-1, the J gene TRBJ2-7; D is undetermined. Germline assignment: CDR1 MGHRA and CDR2 YSYEKL. Trimming removed 1 base from V and 4 bases from J, with 11 bases in between. There are 14 residues in the CDR3. CDR3 sequence: CASSQGIRLYEQYF. The CDR3 DNA sequence: TGCGCCAGCAGCCAAGGGATCAGACTTTACGAGCAGTACTTC.

V gene TRBV25-1 combines with J gene TRBJ1-4, with D possibly being TRBD1 (6 bases). The V end was cut by 3 bases, the J end by 4 bases, with 9 bases between. In germline, CDR1 is MGHDK, CDR2 SYGVNS. The CDR3 consists of 14 residues. The CDR3, as DNA: TGTGCCAGCAGTGAGGGACATATTAATGAAAAACTGTTTTTT. Residues: CASSEGHINEKLFF.

The chain carries TRBV4-3 and TRBJ1-4, with no clear D. This CDR3 comprises 18 residues. V lost 0 bases to trimming and J lost 7 bases, with 21 bases between them. From germline, CDR1 is LGHNA and CDR2 YSLEER. CDR3 region: CASSQDTPRSIRGEKLFF. The CDR3 nucleotides are TGCGCCAGCAGCCAAGATACCCCCCGGTCCATCCGGGGTGAAAAACTGTTTTTT.

This clone was seen a handful of times. The gene calls are TRBV18 and TRBJ2-7, with D uncertain. The CDR3 contains 14 residues. The germline V gene encodes CDR1 KGHSH and CDR2 LQKENI. V gave up 3 bases and J gave up 1 base, with 10 bases separating them. The CDR3 DNA is TGTGCCAGCTCACCCAATCGACAATCCTACGAGCAGTACTTC. It translates to CASSPNRQSYEQYF.

V is TRBV6-6 and J is TRBJ2-3, with D hard to call. The V end was cut by 2 bases, the J end by 4 bases, with 13 bases between. Germline V gene data show CDR1 as MNHNY and CDR2 as SVGAGI (reference sequence). The length of the CDR3 is 15 residues. The CDR3 is CASSYISIVSDTQYF. The CDR3 nucleotides read TGTGCCAGCAGTTACATTAGCATAGTTTCAGATACGCAGTATTTT.

This clone was seen only once. The chain combines TRBV28 with TRBJ2-7; 8 bases map to TRBD2. CDR3 length: 13 residues. Germline-derived CDR1 and CDR2 are MDHEN and SYDVKM. The J segment lost 6 bases and the V segment lost 7 bases, leaving 8 bases of the junction unmatched. The CDR3 spells CASKLAGPFEQYF. DNA for the CDR3: TGTGCCAGCAAATTAGCGGGGCCGTTCGAGCAGTACTTC.

V usage is TRBV18 and J usage is TRBJ2-1; 13 bases are shared with TRBD2. Trimming cost V 3 bases and J 10 bases; bases outside gene matches: 9. CDR3 length: 16 residues. Germline V gene data show CDR1 as KGHSH and CDR2 as LQKENI. CDR3 coding DNA: TGTGCCAGCTCACCTAAACTAGCGGGAGGGTCGGGGGAGCAGTTCTTC. Encoded protein: CASSPKLAGGSGEQFF.

The chain employs TRBV14 and TRBJ2-7, with D hard to call. The CDR3 runs 11 residues. Between the trimmed V and J ends, which lost 2 bases and 6 bases, there was a span of 5 bases. CDR1 and CDR2 (germline): SGHDN, FVKESK. This CDR3 reads CASSQKFEQYF. Here the CDR3 DNA reads TGTGCCAGCAGCCAAAAGTTCGAGCAGTACTTC.

The chain carries TRBV7-6 and TRBJ2-5; D unresolved. In germline, CDR1 is SGHVS, CDR2 FNYEAQ. V lost 5 bases to trimming and J lost 2 bases, with 6 bases between them. The CDR3 runs to 12 residues. CDR3 sequence (DNA): TGTGCCAGCAGCGCTGTGCAAGAGACCCAGTACTTC. Translated, it gives CASSAVQETQYF.

CDR3 region: CASSWGQGASEAFF. The CDR3 nucleotides are TGTGCCAGCAGTTGGGGACAGGGGGCTTCTGAAGCTTTCTTT. The rearrangement joins TRBV7-9 to TRBJ1-1, with TRBD1 identical over 12 bases. J was trimmed by 6 bases and V by 6 bases; bases with no gene match: 5. The CDR3 is made up of 14 amino acids. The germline V gene encodes CDR1 SEHNR and CDR2 FQNEAQ (reference sequence).

The rearrangement links TRBV4-1 to TRBJ1-2; D is uncertain. This CDR3 has 15 amino acids. Germline CDR1 and CDR2: MGHRA and YSYEKL. Trimming took 0 bases from V and 3 from J, leaving 11 bases between them. The CDR3 DNA reads as TGCGCCAGCAGCCAAGATGGCCAGGCCGACTATGGCTACACCTTC. This encodes CASSQDGQADYGYTF.

The chain links TRBV5-4 to TRBJ1-1; D not certain. The germline V and J ends were trimmed by 4 bases and 1 base, with 11 bases remaining between them. CDR3 size: 14 residues. The germline V gene encodes CDR1 SGHNT and CDR2 YYREEE (reference sequence). The CDR3 spells CASSPPSRNTEAFF. In DNA form, the CDR3 reads TGTGCCAGCAGCCCCCCTTCAAGGAACACTGAAGCTTTCTTT.

This chain uses TRBV10-3 with TRBJ2-1; TRBD2 matches 7 bases. Per germline, CDR1 ENHRY and CDR2 SYGVKD. The length of the CDR3 is 13 residues. J gave up 6 bases and V 5 bases, and 4 bases lay outside the gene matches. This CDR3 is CAISTTSSNEQFF. CDR3 sequence (DNA): TGTGCCATCAGTACGACTAGCAGCAATGAGCAGTTCTTC.

This clone came up once. The chain is built from TRBV9 and TRBJ2-1, with 9 bases lining up with TRBD2. J gave up 4 bases and V 3 bases, and 5 bases lay outside the gene matches. This CDR3 comprises 15 residues. CDR1 and CDR2 (germline): SGDLS, YYNGEE. The CDR3 coding sequence is TGTGCCAGCAGCGACGGGACTAGCCCTTACAATGAGCAGTTCTTC. Amino acid sequence: CASSDGTSPYNEQFF.

The chain joins TRBV5-4 to TRBJ1-2; 10 nucleotides agree with TRBD1. The V gene end was trimmed by 5 bases and the J gene end by 8 bases; junction bases not matched to a gene: 9. The CDR3 runs to 14 residues. Germline V gene lookup returns CDR1 SGHNT and CDR2 YYREEE (reference sequence). The CDR3 region has the DNA TGTGCCAGCAGGCTACCGGGACAGGGGTACGGCTACACCTTC. Amino acids: CASRLPGQGYGYTF.

The genes are TRBV27 and TRBJ2-7, with a possible D match to TRBD2 (6 bases). The length of the CDR3 is 15 residues. The germline V and J ends were trimmed by 2 bases and 5 bases, with 16 bases remaining between them. Germline V gene sequence: CDR1 MNHEY, CDR2 SMNVEV (reference sequence). CDR3 loop: CASSLGRGGWDEQYF. The CDR3 nucleotides are TGTGCCAGCAGTTTAGGCCGGGGAGGATGGGACGAGCAGTACTTC.

The gene calls are TRBV28 and TRBJ2-7; 8 bases match TRBD2. Per germline, CDR1 MDHEN and CDR2 SYDVKM. The CDR3 has 12 residues. V shed 5 bases and J 11 bases; nucleotides not matched to a gene: 8. The CDR3 sequence: CASSRLPGGEYF. DNA for the CDR3: TGTGCCAGCAGTCGATTGCCGGGGGGGGAGTACTTC.

The chain recombines TRBV25-1 with TRBJ2-1; a weak D match, TRBD2 (6 bases). Trimming took 10 bases from V and 7 from J, leaving 14 bases between them. The CDR3 has 12 amino acids. Germline assignment: CDR1 MGHDK and CDR2 SYGVNS. CDR3 residues: CATRLGANEQFF. In nucleotides, the CDR3 is TGTGCCACCAGACTAGGGGCAAATGAGCAGTTCTTC.

V and J are TRBV30 and TRBJ1-4; no firm D call. Trimming pared 2 bases from V and 5 bases from J, leaving 3 bases between. Germline CDR1 reads GTSNPN; CDR2 reads SVGIG (reference sequence). The CDR3 totals 11 residues. The CDR3 bases are TGTGCCTGGAGTCCCAATGAAAAACTGTTTTTT. It yields the protein CAWSPNEKLFF.

The chain has TRBV5-1 and TRBJ2-5; tentatively, D is TRBD1 (5 bases). CDR1 is SGHRS and CDR2 is YFSETQ in the germline V gene. V was trimmed by 0 bases and J by 1 base, leaving 10 bases between them. The CDR3 length is 15 residues. The CDR3 here is CASSLVPGPQETQYF. DNA for the CDR3: TGCGCCAGCAGCTTGGTTCCAGGGCCCCAAGAGACCCAGTACTTC.